These T cell receptor beta chains were read from a single sample in a study of blood T cell repertoires in COVID-19. Clones were sequenced by immunoSEQ multiplex PCR, and TCRdb holds only the in-frame ones, with some missing. Found here are fewer than 90,000 clones, around 88% of them singletons; the top ten hold approximately 0.45%. Specimen: peripheral blood. These receptors were obtained from a man aged 55 to 70 with acute or convalescent COVID-19. Both conserved end residues are part of each CDR3. Fields, in order: clone size, D gene, J gene, V gene, CDR3 DNA, CDR3 protein. D genes are given only for firm matches. The size entry is marked missing in some rows and otherwise reads once, few, many or a size class.

size: .
D: .
J: TRBJ1-5
V: TRBV2
DNA: TGTGCCACCGCAGGGATCGCTCAGCCCCAGCATTTT
CDR3: CATAGIAQPQHF

size: .
D: .
J: TRBJ1-3
V: TRBV5-1
DNA: TGCGCCAGCAGCGAGGCTGGGAACACCATATATTTT
CDR3: CASSEAGNTIYF

size: .
D: .
J: TRBJ2-7
V: TRBV24-1
DNA: .
CDR3: CATSDFRGSGSSYEQYF

size: .
D: TRBD1
J: TRBJ1-2
V: TRBV10-3
DNA: TGTGCCATCAGAGCCGGGACAGGGGTTAACTATGGCTACACCTTC
CDR3: CAIRAGTGVNYGYTF

size: .
D: TRBD1
J: TRBJ2-2
V: TRBV5-4
DNA: TGTGCCAGCAGCTTGGAAGGGGGCGTCGGGGAGCTGTTTTTT
CDR3: CASSLEGGVGELFF

size: .
D: .
J: TRBJ1-3
V: TRBV19
DNA: TGTGCCAGTACCATTGGACAGTTCTCTGGAAACACCATATATTTT
CDR3: CASTIGQFSGNTIYF

size: .
D: .
J: TRBJ1-5
V: TRBV6-1
DNA: TGTGCCAGCAGTGAAACGGGACTACAGCCCCAGCATTTT
CDR3: CASSETGLQPQHF

size: once
D: .
J: TRBJ2-7
V: TRBV1
DNA: TGCACCAGCAGCCAAGATAGCTGTGACTACGAGCAGTACTTC
CDR3: CTSSQDSCDYEQYF

size: .
D: .
J: TRBJ2-7
V: TRBV15
DNA: TGTGCCACCAGCACCGGGAGTAACGAGCAGTACTTC
CDR3: CATSTGSNEQYF

size: .
D: TRBD1
J: TRBJ1-1
V: TRBV2
DNA: TGTGCCAGCAGGAGGGACAGGGTGGACACTGAAGCTTTCTTT
CDR3: CASRRDRVDTEAFF

size: .
D: .
J: TRBJ2-6
V: TRBV6-1
DNA: TGTGCCAGCAGTGTCCCAGGGGGGCCATCTGGGGCCAACGTCCTGACTTTC
CDR3: CASSVPGGPSGANVLTF

size: .
D: .
J: TRBJ1-1
V: TRBV5-1
DNA: TGCGCCAGCAGCTTGGATGCGGCGAACACTGAAGCTTTCTTT
CDR3: CASSLDAANTEAFF

size: .
D: TRBD1
J: TRBJ1-2
V: TRBV4-1
DNA: TGCGCCAGCAGCCAACCCACAGGGGCGGGTGGCTACACCTTC
CDR3: CASSQPTGAGGYTF

size: .
D: TRBD1
J: TRBJ2-7
V: TRBV5-1
DNA: TGCGCCAGCAGCCGCTCGGGGACAGGGTCATACGAGCAGTACTTC
CDR3: CASSRSGTGSYEQYF

size: .
D: TRBD1
J: TRBJ2-2
V: TRBV29-1
DNA: TGCAGCGCCTCACCACCGGGACAGTTCACCGGGGAGCTGTTTTTT
CDR3: CSASPPGQFTGELFF

size: .
D: TRBD2
J: TRBJ2-1
V: TRBV3-1/TRBV3-2
DNA: TGTGCCAGCAGCCAAGATGAACTAGCGGGAGCATACAATGAGCAGTTCTTC
CDR3: CASSQDELAGAYNEQFF

size: .
D: .
J: TRBJ2-7
V: TRBV6-2/TRBV6-3
DNA: TGTGCCAGCAGTTACTCAGACCTAGCTTACGAGCAGTACTTC
CDR3: CASSYSDLAYEQYF

size: .
D: TRBD1
J: TRBJ2-3
V: TRBV29-1
DNA: TGCAGCGCCCTATGGGGACAGTCGGTAGCAGATACGCAGTATTTT
CDR3: CSALWGQSVADTQYF